Following are 31 T cell receptor beta chains from one sample sequenced in a study of shared clonotypes between healthy human individuals. Data came from immunoSEQ multiplex PCR; TCRdb stores just in-frame clones and leaves some out. The sample has around 1.9 million clones; around 93% are singletons. Terminally differentiated effector memory CD45RA+ cells were left out of the naive CD8 fraction, which was CD45RO-negative and positively selected for CCR7. The sample consisted of naive CD8+ T cells from PBMCs. The origin of the receptors is a man between 18 and 35 years old in good health. Some clones in this sample may be carry-over from other donors' samples.

V and J are TRBV5-6 and TRBJ2-1; tentative D call: TRBD2 (7 bases). The CDR3 is 14 amino acids. V dropped 2 bases and J dropped 4 bases, with 10 bases sitting between them. In germline, CDR1 is SGHDT, CDR2 YYEEEE. The CDR3 bases are TGTGCCAGCAGCTTTGGGAGGGGGTACAATGAGCAGTTCTTC. It specifies CASSFGRGYNEQFF.

The CDR3 DNA sequence: TGTGCCAGCAGTAGGAGGTCCTATGGCTACACCTTC. This gives the protein CASSRRSYGYTF. The genes are TRBV25-1 and TRBJ1-2; D not certain. Germline loops: CDR1 MGHDK, CDR2 SYGVNS. V dropped 5 bases and J dropped 4 bases, with 8 bases sitting between them. This CDR3 region has 12 residues.

The rearrangement joins TRBV5-1 to TRBJ2-7; 9 positions agree with TRBD2. The CDR3 has 15 residues. CDR1 is SGHRS, CDR2 YFSETQ, per germline. The trim removed 0 bases at V and 7 bases at J, leaving 8 bases unmatched. The CDR3 region is CASSLAAGGPGEQYF. The CDR3 DNA reads TGCGCCAGCAGCTTGGCTGCGGGAGGGCCGGGGGAGCAGTACTTC. The complete variable domain, with remaining parts taken from reference TRBV5-1 and TRBJ2-7, reads KAGVTQTPRYLIKTRGQQVTLSCSPISGHRSVSWYQQTPGQGLQFLFEYFSETQRNKGNFPGRFSGRQFSNSRSEMNVSTLELGDSALYLCASSLAAGGPGEQYFGPGTRLTVT.

The J gene is TRBJ2-1, the V gene TRBV14; D remains unclear. The CDR3 sequence is 18 residues long. Germline CDR1 reads SGHDN; CDR2 reads FVKESK. V lost 4 bases and J lost 8, with 27 bases in between. CDR3 sequence reads: CASSRRDLLAGLEDEQFF. For the CDR3, the DNA is TGTGCCAGCAGCCGGAGAGACCTTTTAGCCGGGTTGGAAGATGAGCAGTTCTTC. The entire variable domain, with the rest obtained from reference TRBV14 and TRBJ2-1, is as follows: EAGVTQFPSHSVIEKGQTVTLRCDPISGHDNLYWYRRVMGKEIKFLLHFVKESKQDESGMPNNRFLAERTGGTYSTLKVQPAELEDSGVYFCASSRRDLLAGLEDEQFFGPGTRLTVL.

Concerning this clone: The identical CDR3 is also encoded by other nucleotide sequences in the sample. The V gene is TRBV19, the J gene TRBJ2-1; D uncertain. Germline V CDR1 and CDR2: LNHDA, SQIVND (reference sequence). CDR3 size: 13 residues. V lost 5 bases, J lost 1 base, and 6 bases lay in between. CDR3 protein: CASSWGSYNEQFF. The CDR3 bases are TGTGCCAGTAGTTGGGGATCCTACAATGAGCAGTTCTTC. Full variable domain (outside the CDR3, taken from reference TRBV19 and TRBJ2-1): DGGITQSPKYLFRKEGQNVTLSCEQNLNHDAMYWYRQDPGQGLRLIYYSQIVNDFQKGDIAEGYSVSREKKESFPLTVTSAQKNPTAFYLCASSWGSYNEQFFGPGTRLTVL.

This chain links TRBV4-2 with TRBJ2-5, with no clear D. The J call may be incorrect, as the DNA end agrees better with TRBJ2-7. Germline V gene sequence: CDR1 LGHNA, CDR2 YNFKEQ. The length of the CDR3 is 12 residues. In nucleotides, the CDR3 is TGTGCCAGCAGCTCCCGATCCTACGAGCAGTACTTC. The encoded protein is CASSSRSYEQYF.

This chain joins TRBV7-9 and TRBJ1-2; a possible D gene is TRBD1 (6 bases). Germline V gene sequence: CDR1 SEHNR, CDR2 FQNEAQ (reference sequence). The V and J ends lost 5 bases and 3 bases respectively, with 22 bases between them. The CDR3 is 17 residues long. The CDR3 DNA follows: TGTGCCAGCAGCCCCAAGCTTTCAGGGGATGACGACTATGGCTACACCTTC. Protein: CASSPKLSGDDDYGYTF.

The rearrangement uses TRBV10-2 and TRBJ2-5, with D tentatively TRBD2 (5 bases). Germline CDR1 and CDR2: WSHSY and SAAADI. The CDR3 spans 16 residues. V was clipped by 2 bases and J by 0 bases, with 13 bases between them. The CDR3 loop reads CASSEPRVTNQETQYF. The DNA for the CDR3 is TGCGCCAGCAGTGAGCCGAGGGTCACAAACCAAGAGACCCAGTACTTC.

The chain links TRBV15 to TRBJ2-1; TRBD2 is a possible D gene (6 bases). V lost 0 bases and J lost 7, with 16 bases in between. There are 16 residues in the CDR3. The V gene's germline CDR1 is LNHNV and CDR2 YYDKDF (reference sequence). CDR3 sequence (DNA): TGTGCCACCAGCAGAGATTCCCGTCGGCGGGAAAATGAGCAGTTCTTC. This codes for CATSRDSRRRENEQFF.

The chain carries TRBV15 and TRBJ2-5, with D maybe TRBD2 (6 bases). Trimming took off 9 bases at V and 6 bases at J, with 20 bases between the two ends. The CDR3 has 14 residues. CDR1 and CDR2 (germline): LNHNV, YYDKDF (reference sequence). CDR3 sequence reads: CATDPGLKGQTQYF. CDR3 bases: TGTGCCACAGATCCGGGACTGAAGGGACAGACCCAGTACTTC.

The J gene is TRBJ2-2, the V gene TRBV9, with D perhaps TRBD1 (5 bases). Trimming left V 0 bases short and J 4 bases short, with 10 bases between. The germline gives CDR1 SGDLS, CDR2 YYNGEE. This CDR3 spans 15 amino acids. The CDR3 DNA reads TGTGCCAGCAGCGTAGAGCACAGGATCACCGGGGAGCTGTTTTTT. The encoded protein is CASSVEHRITGELFF.

This clone has just a few counts. The rearrangement uses TRBV10-1 and TRBJ2-4; tentatively, D is TRBD2 (6 bases). The length of the CDR3 is 14 residues. Looked up from germline, CDR1 is WNHNN and CDR2 is SYGVQD (reference sequence). V was shortened by 3 bases and J by 7 bases, with 13 bases between the two germline ends. This CDR3 reads CASSDGDWSNIQYF. CDR3 nucleotides: TGCGCCAGCAGTGATGGGGACTGGAGCAACATTCAGTACTTC.

The chain carries TRBV10-2 and TRBJ1-4, with a weak D call TRBD1 (5 bases). The CDR3 contains 14 residues. Germline assignment: CDR1 WSHSY and CDR2 SAAADI. Trimming removed 2 bases at V and 4 bases at J, with 8 bases between. CDR3 residues: CASSEDSFNEKLFF. CDR3 sequence (DNA): TGCGCCAGCAGTGAGGACAGCTTTAATGAAAAACTGTTTTTT.

The chain has TRBV5-6 and TRBJ2-7; possibly TRBD1 or TRBD2 for D (5 bases each). The germline V gene has CDR1 SGHDT and CDR2 YYEEEE. V was trimmed by 7 bases and J by 6 bases, leaving 11 bases between them. The CDR3 covers 11 residues. CDR3 residues: CASGTGPEQYF. DNA of the CDR3: TGTGCCAGCGGGACCGGGCCCGAGCAGTACTTC.

The CDR3 DNA reads as TGTGCCAGCGGTGTCCCCGGGACAGGGAGGATTGAAGCTTTCTTT. Its translation is CASGVPGTGRIEAFF. The chain has TRBV27 and TRBJ1-1, with 9 nucleotides matching TRBD1. This CDR3 region has 15 residues. Trimming at V came to 8 bases and at J to 7 bases, leaving 14 bases not matched to a gene. CDR1 MNHEY and CDR2 SMNVEV come from the germline V gene (reference sequence).

The rearrangement uses TRBV28 and TRBJ2-2; no reliable D call. The CDR3 covers 13 residues. Trimming took off 5 bases at V and 6 bases at J, with 10 bases between the two ends. Germline V gives CDR1 MDHEN, CDR2 SYDVKM. CDR3 DNA sequence: TGTGCCAGCAGTCCAGTTACACCCGGGGAGCTGTTTTTT. Protein product: CASSPVTPGELFF.

Concerning this clone: The sample holds other DNA sequences that translate to the same CDR3. This rearrangement joins TRBV19 to TRBJ2-1; TRBD1 or TRBD2 may be the D gene (5 bases each). This CDR3 spans 14 amino acids. V gave up 3 bases and J gave up 1 base, with 7 bases separating them. The germline gives CDR1 LNHDA, CDR2 SQIVND (reference sequence). The CDR3: CASSMRGSYNEQFF. CDR3 DNA: TGTGCCAGTAGTATGAGGGGATCCTACAATGAGCAGTTCTTC.

The J gene is TRBJ2-7, the V gene TRBV7-9, with no clear D. CDR1 and CDR2 (germline): SEHNR, FQNEAQ (reference sequence). CDR3 length: 12 residues. With 7 bases removed from V and 3 bases from J, the gap between germline ends came to 10 bases. The CDR3 sequence: CASTPGHYEQYF. In DNA form, the CDR3 reads TGTGCCAGCACCCCCGGGCACTACGAGCAGTACTTC.

This clone has just a few counts. J is TRBJ1-2 and V is TRBV5-4, with unresolved D. Trimming removed 0 bases from V and 2 bases from J, with 5 bases in between. Germline lookup yields CDR1 SGHNT and CDR2 YYREEE (reference sequence). The CDR3 is 13 amino acids. Written as DNA, the CDR3 is TGTGCCAGCAGCTTGGACGGAAACTATGGCTACACCTTC. Translating gives CASSLDGNYGYTF.

Of note for this clone: This sample also contains other DNA sequences that code for the same CDR3. CDR3 region: CSAGTGGNEQFF. CDR3 nucleotides: TGCAGCGCCGGAACAGGGGGGAATGAGCAGTTCTTC. V gene TRBV29-1 combines with J gene TRBJ2-1; 8 bases are shared with TRBD1. The V gene end was trimmed by 7 bases and the J gene end by 7 bases; junction bases not matched to a gene: 6. CDR1 SQVTM and CDR2 ANQGSEA come from the germline V gene. This CDR3 region has 12 residues.

As to this clone: The identical CDR3 is also encoded by other nucleotide sequences in the sample. The CDR3 here is CASSWGISYEQYF. The CDR3 coding sequence is TGTGCCAGCAGTTGGGGCATCTCCTACGAGCAGTACTTC. This chain joins TRBV27 and TRBJ2-7; perhaps TRBD1 as D (5 bases). CDR3 size: 13 residues. Per the germline V gene, CDR1 is MNHEY and CDR2 is SMNVEV (reference sequence). Trimming took off 4 bases at V and 0 bases at J, with 7 bases between the two ends.

The J gene is TRBJ2-1, the V gene TRBV19; 8 positions match TRBD2. V shed 1 base and J 8 bases; nucleotides not matched to a gene: 4. The CDR3 covers 14 residues. The V gene's germline CDR1 is LNHDA and CDR2 SQIVND (reference sequence). The DNA for the CDR3 is TGTGCCAGTAGTATAGGGGCGGGAGGCTATGAGCAGTTCTTC. This codes for CASSIGAGGYEQFF.

The chain employs TRBV29-1 and TRBJ2-2; 12 nucleotides line up with TRBD2. V shed 5 bases, J shed 3 bases, and the junction held 4 bases outside the gene matches. Germline CDR1 is SQVTM and CDR2 is ANQGSEA. This CDR3 spans 15 amino acids. CDR3 coding DNA: TGCAGCGTTCCGAGACTAGCGGGAGACACCGGGGAGCTGTTTTTT. Amino acids: CSVPRLAGDTGELFF.

As to this clone: The same CDR3 also results from other DNA sequences found in this sample. This rearrangement joins TRBV5-1 to TRBJ2-1; D may correspond to TRBD1 or TRBD2 (6 bases each). The CDR3 is 15 amino acids. V lost 0 bases and J lost 4, with 11 bases in between. CDR1 SGHRS and CDR2 YFSETQ come from the germline V gene. Here the CDR3 reads CASSLGRGGYNEQFF. Here the CDR3 DNA reads TGCGCCAGCAGCTTGGGCAGGGGAGGTTACAATGAGCAGTTCTTC.

J is TRBJ2-7 and V is TRBV6-1, with 8 bases lining up with TRBD2. The V segment lost 0 bases and the J segment 2 bases; nucleotides outside the gene matches: 9. Germline CDR1 reads MNHNS; CDR2 reads SASEGT. The CDR3 length is 17 residues. DNA for the CDR3: TGTGCCAGCAGTGAAGCGCGAGCGGGAGTAAAGACCTACGAGCAGTACTTC. This encodes CASSEARAGVKTYEQYF.

This clone turned up a few times. Within the sample, other DNA sequences also encode this same CDR3. The chain couples TRBV9 to TRBJ2-2; D is uncertain. The CDR3 consists of 13 residues. In germline, CDR1 is SGDLS, CDR2 YYNGEE. Trimming cost V 0 bases and J 5 bases, with 5 bases left between them. This chain's CDR3 is CASSVEGTGELFF. The CDR3, as DNA: TGTGCCAGCAGCGTAGAAGGTACCGGGGAGCTGTTTTTT.

This rearrangement joins TRBV27 to TRBJ2-7, with a weak D call TRBD2 (6 bases). The CDR3 is 14 amino acids. Germline-derived CDR1 and CDR2 are MNHEY and SMNVEV (reference sequence). Deletions cut 5 bases from V and 5 bases from J, with 16 bases between. CDR3 in amino acids: CASSVARDWNEQYF. In nucleotides, the CDR3 is TGTGCCAGCAGTGTCGCCAGGGACTGGAACGAGCAGTACTTC.

This sequence joins TRBV6-5 and TRBJ2-3, with D perhaps given as TRBD1 or TRBD2 (5 bases each). Trimming took off 3 bases at V and 0 bases at J, with 10 bases between the two ends. The CDR3 covers 15 residues. Germline lookup yields CDR1 MNHEY and CDR2 SVGAGI. The CDR3 DNA follows: TGTGCCAGCAGTTATTTGGGGGATAGCACAGATACGCAGTATTTT. This codes for CASSYLGDSTDTQYF.

The genes are TRBV7-9 and TRBJ2-2, with D possibly being TRBD1 (6 bases). The ends were cut back, 1 base at V and 3 bases at J, with 15 bases in the middle. The CDR3 extends over 17 amino acids. Germline assignment: CDR1 SEHNR and CDR2 FQNEAQ (reference sequence). The DNA for the CDR3 is TGTGCCAGCAGCTTAGAGGTACAGGGTAAGGACACCGGGGAGCTGTTTTTT. Its translation is CASSLEVQGKDTGELFF. The complete variable domain, with remaining parts taken from reference TRBV7-9 and TRBJ2-2, reads DTGVSQNPRHKITKRGQNVTFRCDPISEHNRLYWYRQTLGQGPEFLTYFQNEAQLEKSRLLSDRFSAERPKGSFSTLEIQRTEQGDSAMYLCASSLEVQGKDTGELFFGEGSRLTVL.

J is TRBJ2-3 and V is TRBV6-5; 9 bases are shared with TRBD2. Germline V gene sequence: CDR1 MNHEY, CDR2 SVGAGI. The CDR3 has 15 residues. V trimming: 0 bases; J trimming: 6 bases; junction bases outside the gene matches: 4. CDR3 loop: CASSYSAGGGDTQYF. In DNA, the CDR3 is TGTGCCAGCAGTTACTCAGCGGGGGGAGGGGATACGCAGTATTTT.

This CDR3 is CATSIDRESTNEKLFF. CDR3 DNA sequence: TGTGCCACCAGCATTGACAGGGAATCAACTAATGAAAAACTGTTTTTT. This chain connects TRBV15 to TRBJ1-4; 7 nucleotides match TRBD1. CDR1 is LNHNV and CDR2 is YYDKDF in the germline V gene (reference sequence). Unmatched junction bases numbered 5, after V lost 4 bases and J lost 0 bases. This CDR3 contains 16 residues.